What follows are 17 T cell receptor beta chains derived from one specimen sequenced in a study of blood T cells in healthy people across ages. With a J-beta primer mix and a sample-barcoded 5' primer, a second PCR ran about 6 to 11 cycles. TCRdb recomputed calls from the 5' RACE reads with MiXCR, one row per CDR3 protein. The sample gives about 400,000 distinct CDR3 sequences, 45% to 65% of which show up once; under 65% is in the top ten. The specimen sequenced was blood. These receptor sequences come from a man aged 55 to 69 in good health.

The V and J genes are TRBV7-2 and TRBJ2-7; D is uncertain. V lost 7 bases to trimming and J lost 2 bases, with 15 bases between them. Germline V gene data show CDR1 as SGHTA and CDR2 as FQGNSA. This CDR3 is 14 amino acids long. The CDR3 nucleotides are TGTGCCAGCAACCCTGACGGAAGTGCCTACGAGCAGTACTTC. This encodes CASNPDGSAYEQYF. The full variable domain, completed using reference TRBV7-2 and TRBJ2-7, is GAGVSQSPSNKVTEKGKDVELRCDPISGHTALYWYRQSLGQGLEFLIYFQGNSAPDKSGLPSDRFSAERTGGSVSTLTIQRTQQEDSAVYLCASNPDGSAYEQYFGPGTRLTVT.

In this sample, this clonotype turned up many times. This sequence joins TRBV7-3 and TRBJ2-3; 9 bases fit TRBD2. V lost 5 bases and J lost 2; bases outside the gene matches: 8. CDR1 and CDR2 from the germline V gene are SGHTA and FQGTGA. The CDR3 contains 16 residues. CDR3 DNA: TGTGCCAGCAGCCCTAGCGGGAACCAATTCACAGATACGCAGTATTTT. Translated, it gives CASSPSGNQFTDTQYF.

This chain joins TRBV18 and TRBJ2-3, with 9 bases lining up with TRBD1. The germline V gene has CDR1 KGHSH and CDR2 LQKENI. Trimming cost V 0 bases and J 6 bases; bases outside gene matches: 7. The CDR3 consists of 16 residues. This CDR3 is CASSPPRTGDYDTQYF. The CDR3 DNA reads TGTGCCAGCTCACCACCCCGGACAGGGGATTACGATACGCAGTATTTT.

The gene calls are TRBV5-1 and TRBJ1-6; 7 bases agree with TRBD1. J was trimmed by 11 bases and V by 3 bases; bases with no gene match: 8. The CDR3 runs 14 residues. Germline CDR1 is SGHRS and CDR2 is YFSETQ. The CDR3 DNA sequence: TGCGCCAGCAGCTCGACAGGGATAACGACACCCCTCCACTTT. Translated, it gives CASSSTGITTPLHF.

Concerning this clonotype: An end of the junction differs from the germline gene, which may be a read error. This rearrangement joins TRBV12-3 or TRBV12-4 to TRBJ1-6, with 9 nucleotides matching TRBD1. The CDR3 is 16 residues long. This chain's CDR3 is CASSPRPGQGGSPPHF. The CDR3 nucleotides read TGTGCCAGCAGTCCGCGACCGGGACAGGGCGGTTCACCCCCCCACTTT.

There are many counts of this clonotype. The chain employs TRBV7-2 and TRBJ2-7; a possible D gene is TRBD2 (7 bases). Per the germline V gene, CDR1 is SGHTA and CDR2 is FQGNSA. The CDR3 has 13 amino acids. V gave up 5 bases and J gave up 5 bases, with 13 bases separating them. CDR3 DNA sequence: TGTGCCAGCAGCCGGCCGGGGGGCCACGAGCAGTACTTC. Translation: CASSRPGGHEQYF.

Worth noting for this clonotype: Possible read error: a much larger clone is one base away. The genes are TRBV7-2 and TRBJ2-3; tentative D call: TRBD2 (6 bases). The CDR3 extends over 13 amino acids. The germline CDR1 and CDR2 sequences are SGHTA and FQGNSA. The V gene lost 5 bases and the J gene lost 10 bases, with 16 bases spanning the gap. The CDR3 reads CASSPHTGVAQYF. CDR3 bases: TGTGCCAGCAGCCCCCACACGGGAGTTGCGCAGTATTTT.

This chain uses TRBV7-2 with TRBJ2-3, with 11 nucleotides matching TRBD2. Trimming at V came to 7 bases and at J to 6 bases, leaving 9 bases not matched to a gene. CDR1 is SGHTA, CDR2 FQGNSA, per germline. CDR3 length equals 15 residues. The CDR3: CASTIAGGTWDTQYF. CDR3 bases: TGTGCCAGCACAATAGCGGGGGGGACCTGGGATACGCAGTATTTT.

This clonotype has a handful of counts. The CDR3 DNA reads as TGCAGTGCTACTCTTCTAGCGGGAGGGCGGTACAATGAGCAGTTCTTC. Translation: CSATLLAGGRYNEQFF. The rearrangement uses TRBV20-1 and TRBJ2-1, with 12 bases lining up with TRBD2. Germline V gene lookup returns CDR1 DFQATT and CDR2 SNEGSKA (reference sequence). Trimming at V came to 4 bases and at J to 4 bases, leaving 8 bases not matched to a gene. The CDR3 contains 16 residues.

The rearrangement uses TRBV5-1 and TRBJ1-1, with TRBD1 matching over 11 bases. The CDR3 consists of 16 residues. Per germline, CDR1 SGHRS and CDR2 YFSETQ. V trimming: 6 bases; J trimming: 4 bases; junction bases outside the gene matches: 11. CDR3 residues: CASTPRGQGVGTEAFF. The CDR3 DNA reads as TGCGCCAGCACCCCTCGGGGACAGGGGGTTGGCACTGAAGCTTTCTTT.

The table lists this clonotype with a count of one. The gene calls are TRBV27 and TRBJ1-5, with D possibly being TRBD1 (5 bases). Germline V gives CDR1 MNHEY, CDR2 SMNVEV (reference sequence). The CDR3 contains 15 residues. V was trimmed by 2 bases and J by 0 bases, leaving 8 bases between them. For the CDR3, the DNA is TGTGCCAGCAGTTTAAGACAGTATAGCAATCAGCCCCAGCATTTT. As protein: CASSLRQYSNQPQHF.

V is TRBV30 and J is TRBJ1-2; 7 nucleotides match TRBD1. The J segment lost 3 bases and the V segment lost 8 bases, leaving 6 bases of the junction unmatched. The V gene's germline CDR1 is GTSNPN and CDR2 SVGIG (reference sequence). The CDR3 contains 12 residues. CDR3 bases: TGTGCCGGCACCCAGGGGGACTATGGCTACACCTTC. This gives the protein CAGTQGDYGYTF.

This clonotype was seen only a few times. V gene TRBV20-1 combines with J gene TRBJ2-5; D may be TRBD1 or TRBD2 (6 bases each). V was shortened by 3 bases and J by 5 bases, with 13 bases between the two germline ends. The germline V gene has CDR1 DFQATT and CDR2 SNEGSKA (reference sequence). The CDR3 length is 13 residues. CDR3 sequence (DNA): TGCAGTGCTAGTCAACTAGGGGGGGAGACCCAGTACTTC. Protein: CSASQLGGETQYF.

In its sample, this clonotype was seen a few times. The chain combines TRBV20-1 with TRBJ1-2, with a possible D match to TRBD1 (5 bases). Germline assignment: CDR1 DFQATT and CDR2 SNEGSKA (reference sequence). This CDR3 is 13 amino acids long. Deletions cut 5 bases from V and 4 bases from J, with 14 bases between. The CDR3 here is CSAGPNRPYGYTF. The CDR3 DNA reads as TGCAGTGCTGGCCCAAACAGGCCCTATGGCTACACCTTC.

The chain uses TRBV7-2 and TRBJ2-1; 11 bases match TRBD2. The CDR3 is 16 amino acids. Germline CDR1 SGHTA, CDR2 FQGNSA. Trimming removed 4 bases from V and 9 bases from J; junction bases left unmatched: 11. CDR3: CASSSEVAGGRGEQFF. The CDR3 bases are TGTGCCAGCAGCTCTGAGGTAGCGGGGGGGCGGGGTGAGCAGTTCTTC. The complete variable domain, with remaining parts taken from reference TRBV7-2 and TRBJ2-1, reads GAGVSQSPSNKVTEKGKDVELRCDPISGHTALYWYRQSLGQGLEFLIYFQGNSAPDKSGLPSDRFSAERTGGSVSTLTIQRTQQEDSAVYLCASSSEVAGGRGEQFFGPGTRLTVL.

The chain recombines TRBV12-3 or TRBV12-4 with TRBJ2-3; D might be TRBD2 (5 bases). The CDR3 covers 13 residues. V dropped 7 bases and J dropped 3 bases, with 11 bases sitting between them. The DNA for the CDR3 is TGTGCCAGCAACACGAGGGTAACAGATACGCAGTATTTT. Its translation is CASNTRVTDTQYF.

CDR3 residues: CASSNQGASQETQYF. The CDR3 DNA reads as TGTGCCAGCAGTAACCAAGGAGCGTCTCAAGAGACCCAGTACTTC. The rearrangement uses TRBV6-6 and TRBJ2-5; D uncertain. The CDR3 loop spans 15 amino acids. The germline gives CDR1 MNHNY, CDR2 SVGAGI (reference sequence). Trimming removed 5 bases from V and 2 bases from J, with 15 bases in between.